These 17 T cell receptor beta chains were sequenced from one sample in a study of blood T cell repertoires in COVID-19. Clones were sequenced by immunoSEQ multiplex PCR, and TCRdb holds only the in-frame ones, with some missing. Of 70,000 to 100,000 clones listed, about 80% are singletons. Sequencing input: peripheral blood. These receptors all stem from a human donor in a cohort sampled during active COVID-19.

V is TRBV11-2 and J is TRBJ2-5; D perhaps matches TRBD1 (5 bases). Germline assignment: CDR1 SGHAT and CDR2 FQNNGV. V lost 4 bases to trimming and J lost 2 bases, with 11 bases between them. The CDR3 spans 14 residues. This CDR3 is CASSSRQRQETQYF. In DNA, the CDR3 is TGTGCCAGCAGCTCCCGACAGCGACAAGAGACCCAGTACTTC.

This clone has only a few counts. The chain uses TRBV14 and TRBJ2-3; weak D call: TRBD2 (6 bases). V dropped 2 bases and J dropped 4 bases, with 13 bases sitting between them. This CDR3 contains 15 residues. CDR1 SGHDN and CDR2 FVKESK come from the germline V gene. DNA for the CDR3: TGTGCCAGCAGCCAATGGTCAGGGAGGTCAGATACGCAGTATTTT. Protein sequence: CASSQWSGRSDTQYF.

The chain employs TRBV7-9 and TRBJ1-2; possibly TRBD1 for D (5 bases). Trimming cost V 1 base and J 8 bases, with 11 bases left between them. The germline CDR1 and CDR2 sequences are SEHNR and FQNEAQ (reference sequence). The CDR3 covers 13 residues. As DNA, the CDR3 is TGTGCCAGCAGCTTAGTTTCAGGGTTCGGCTACACCTTC. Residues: CASSLVSGFGYTF.

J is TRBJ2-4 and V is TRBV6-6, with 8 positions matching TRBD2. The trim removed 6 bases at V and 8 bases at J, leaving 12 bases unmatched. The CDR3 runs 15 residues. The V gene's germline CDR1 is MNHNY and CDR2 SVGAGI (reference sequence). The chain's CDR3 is CASSRPSGSGDIQYF. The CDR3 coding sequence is TGTGCCAGCAGCAGACCCAGCGGGAGTGGAGACATTCAGTACTTC.

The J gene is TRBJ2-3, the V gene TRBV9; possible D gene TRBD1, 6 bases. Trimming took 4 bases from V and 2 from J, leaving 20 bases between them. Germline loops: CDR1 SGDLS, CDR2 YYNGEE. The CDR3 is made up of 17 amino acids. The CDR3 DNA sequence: TGTGCCAGCAGCCAAACCCAGGGGAGATCATACACAGATACGCAGTATTTT. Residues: CASSQTQGRSYTDTQYF.

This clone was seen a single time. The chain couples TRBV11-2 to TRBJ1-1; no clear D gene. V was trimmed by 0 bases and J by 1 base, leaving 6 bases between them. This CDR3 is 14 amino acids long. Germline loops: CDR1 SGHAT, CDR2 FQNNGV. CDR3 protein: CASSLDIGNTEAFF. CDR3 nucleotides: TGTGCCAGCAGCTTAGATATCGGGAACACTGAAGCTTTCTTT.

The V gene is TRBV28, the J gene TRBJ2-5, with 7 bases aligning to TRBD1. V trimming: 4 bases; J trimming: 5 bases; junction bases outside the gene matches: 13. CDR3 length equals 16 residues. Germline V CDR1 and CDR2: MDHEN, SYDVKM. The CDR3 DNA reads TGTGCCAGCAGTTCCAGGACAGGTATTTTTCGGGAGACCCAGTACTTC. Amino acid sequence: CASSSRTGIFRETQYF.

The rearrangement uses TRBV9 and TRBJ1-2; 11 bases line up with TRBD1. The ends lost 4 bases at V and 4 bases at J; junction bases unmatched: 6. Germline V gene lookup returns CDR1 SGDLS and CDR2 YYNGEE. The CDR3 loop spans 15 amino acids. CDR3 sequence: CASSFGQGAGYGYTF. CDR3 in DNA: TGTGCCAGCAGCTTCGGACAGGGGGCAGGCTATGGCTACACCTTC.

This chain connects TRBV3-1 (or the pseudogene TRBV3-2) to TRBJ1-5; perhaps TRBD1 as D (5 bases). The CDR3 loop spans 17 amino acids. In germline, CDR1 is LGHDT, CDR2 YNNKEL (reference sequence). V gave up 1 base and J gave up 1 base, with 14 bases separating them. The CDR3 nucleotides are TGTGCCAGCAGCCAAGGGGGGGGAATTCAGAGCAATCAGCCCCAGCATTTT. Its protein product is CASSQGGGIQSNQPQHF.

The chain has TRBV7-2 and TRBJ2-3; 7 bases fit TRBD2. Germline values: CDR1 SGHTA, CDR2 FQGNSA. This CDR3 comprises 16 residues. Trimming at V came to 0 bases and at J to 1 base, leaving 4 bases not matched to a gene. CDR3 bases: TGTGCCAGCAGCTTAGCAGCGGGGCGGGGCACAGATACGCAGTATTTT. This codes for CASSLAAGRGTDTQYF.

This CDR3 reads CASSLKAGGQPQHF. DNA for the CDR3: TGTGCCAGCAGTTTAAAGGCAGGAGGTCAGCCCCAGCATTTT. The gene calls are TRBV6-5 and TRBJ1-5; D remains unclear. This CDR3 has 14 residues. Germline loops: CDR1 MNHEY, CDR2 SVGAGI. Deletions cut 4 bases from V and 6 bases from J, with 13 bases between.

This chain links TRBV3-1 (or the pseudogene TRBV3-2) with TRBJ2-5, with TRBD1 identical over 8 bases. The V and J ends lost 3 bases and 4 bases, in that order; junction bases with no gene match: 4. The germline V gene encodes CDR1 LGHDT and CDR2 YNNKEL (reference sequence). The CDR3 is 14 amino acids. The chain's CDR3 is CASSHGQGGETQYF. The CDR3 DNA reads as TGTGCCAGCAGCCATGGACAGGGAGGAGAGACCCAGTACTTC.

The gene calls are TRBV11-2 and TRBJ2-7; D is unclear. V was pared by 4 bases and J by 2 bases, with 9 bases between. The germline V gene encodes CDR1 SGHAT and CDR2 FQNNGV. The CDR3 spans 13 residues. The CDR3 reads CASSSGPTYEQYF. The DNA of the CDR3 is TGTGCCAGCAGCTCTGGTCCTACCTACGAGCAGTACTTC.

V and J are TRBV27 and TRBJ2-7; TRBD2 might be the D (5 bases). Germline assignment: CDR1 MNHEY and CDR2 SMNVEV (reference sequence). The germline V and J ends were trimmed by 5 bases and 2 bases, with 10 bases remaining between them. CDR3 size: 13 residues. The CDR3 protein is CASSRRLAYEQYF. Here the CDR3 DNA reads TGTGCCAGCAGTCGGAGGCTAGCCTACGAGCAGTACTTC.

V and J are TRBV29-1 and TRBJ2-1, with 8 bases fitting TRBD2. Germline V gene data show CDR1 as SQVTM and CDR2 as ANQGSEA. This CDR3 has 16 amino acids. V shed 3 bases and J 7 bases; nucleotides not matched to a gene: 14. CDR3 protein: CSVELGVAGYRNEQFF. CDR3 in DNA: TGCAGCGTTGAGCTCGGGGTAGCGGGGTATCGAAATGAGCAGTTCTTC.

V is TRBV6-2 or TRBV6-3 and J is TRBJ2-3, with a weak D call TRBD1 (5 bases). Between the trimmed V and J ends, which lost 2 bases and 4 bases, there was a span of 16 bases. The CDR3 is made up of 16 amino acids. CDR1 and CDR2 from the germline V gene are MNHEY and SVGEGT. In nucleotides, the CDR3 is TGTGCCAGCAGTTACCCTGCGACAGCCTCCCCAGATACGCAGTATTTT. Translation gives CASSYPATASPDTQYF.

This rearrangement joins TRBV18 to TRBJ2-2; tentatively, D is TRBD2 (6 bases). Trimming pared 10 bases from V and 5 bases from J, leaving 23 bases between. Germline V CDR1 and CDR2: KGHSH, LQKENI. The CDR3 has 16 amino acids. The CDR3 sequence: CATPASAALKTGELFF. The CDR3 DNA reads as TGTGCCACCCCGGCTAGCGCGGCTCTCAAAACCGGGGAGCTGTTTTTT.